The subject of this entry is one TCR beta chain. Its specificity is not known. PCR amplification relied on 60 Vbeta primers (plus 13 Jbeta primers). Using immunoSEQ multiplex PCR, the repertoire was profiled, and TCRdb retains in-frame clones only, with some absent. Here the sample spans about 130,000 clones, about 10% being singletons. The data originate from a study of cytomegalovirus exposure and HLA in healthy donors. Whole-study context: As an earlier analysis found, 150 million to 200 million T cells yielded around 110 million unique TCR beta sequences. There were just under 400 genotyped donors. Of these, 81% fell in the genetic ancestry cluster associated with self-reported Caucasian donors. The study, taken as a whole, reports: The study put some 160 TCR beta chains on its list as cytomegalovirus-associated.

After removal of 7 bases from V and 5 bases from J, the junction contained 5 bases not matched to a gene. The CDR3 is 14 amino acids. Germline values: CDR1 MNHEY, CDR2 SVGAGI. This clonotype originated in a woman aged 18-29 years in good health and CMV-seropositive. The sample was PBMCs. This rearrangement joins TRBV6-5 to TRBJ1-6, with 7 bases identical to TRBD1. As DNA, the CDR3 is TGTGCCAGCACCGGGACAGCTAATAATTCACCCCTCCACTTT. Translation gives CASTGTANNSPLHF.